The rows below give T cell receptor beta chains drawn from one sample of a study of chemoradiotherapy in HPV16-positive cancers. The method was immunoSEQ multiplex PCR; TCRdb's version includes in-frame clones alone and lacks a portion of them. The sample carries about 67,000 clones, 88% recorded once. This material consisted of blood, taken from a patient who underwent chemoradiotherapy. These receptors were obtained from a human donor with HPV-associated anogenital cancer. Both conserved end residues are trimmed from each CDR3. D genes are given only for firm matches. Rows give clone size only sometimes, using once, few, many, or a class for an expanded clone.

clone size: NA; J gene: TRBJ1-2; V gene: TRBV5-1; D gene: NA; CDR3 protein: ASKRQATNDGYT
clone size: NA; J gene: TRBJ2-5; V gene: TRBV2; D gene: TRBD1; CDR3 protein: ASSELDRSGETQY
clone size: NA; J gene: TRBJ2-1; V gene: TRBV15; D gene: NA; CDR3 protein: ATSRGYTGSSYNEQF
clone size: NA; J gene: TRBJ1-3; V gene: TRBV9; D gene: TRBD1; CDR3 protein: ASSTWDSRGNTIY
clone size: NA; J gene: TRBJ1-6; V gene: TRBV10-3; D gene: TRBD1; CDR3 protein: AISGPQGADSPLH
clone size: NA; J gene: TRBJ2-7; V gene: TRBV15; D gene: TRBD1; CDR3 protein: ATSNSGTGGHEQY
clone size: NA; J gene: TRBJ2-7; V gene: TRBV18; D gene: NA; CDR3 protein: ASSPLRTEIFSYEQY
clone size: NA; J gene: TRBJ1-4; V gene: TRBV5-1; D gene: NA; CDR3 protein: ASSPSDRGIEGEKLF
clone size: NA; J gene: TRBJ2-7; V gene: TRBV10-3; D gene: NA; CDR3 protein: AINPVYEQY
clone size: NA; J gene: TRBJ1-1; V gene: TRBV28; D gene: NA; CDR3 protein: ASSFQTTLRGTEAF
clone size: NA; J gene: TRBJ2-1; V gene: TRBV19; D gene: TRBD1; CDR3 protein: ASSFGTGSGNEQF
clone size: once; J gene: TRBJ2-7; V gene: TRBV4-1; D gene: TRBD1; CDR3 protein: ASSQETGGPYEQY
clone size: NA; J gene: TRBJ1-6; V gene: TRBV6-6; D gene: NA; CDR3 protein: ASRKGRDSPLH
clone size: once; J gene: TRBJ2-5; V gene: TRBV7-2; D gene: NA; CDR3 protein: ASSLRRDQETQY
clone size: NA; J gene: TRBJ2-4; V gene: TRBV28; D gene: NA; CDR3 protein: ASTTNRVVY
clone size: NA; J gene: TRBJ2-2; V gene: TRBV7-2; D gene: NA; CDR3 protein: ASSPYTGELF
clone size: NA; J gene: TRBJ1-3; V gene: TRBV30; D gene: NA; CDR3 protein: AWSRDGSSGNTIY
clone size: NA; J gene: TRBJ2-2; V gene: TRBV4-1; D gene: NA; CDR3 protein: ASSQISTDAGELF
clone size: NA; J gene: TRBJ2-1; V gene: TRBV4-1; D gene: NA; CDR3 protein: ASSQSLSSSYNEQF
clone size: NA; J gene: TRBJ2-5; V gene: TRBV27; D gene: NA; CDR3 protein: ASSLSYRVGETQY
clone size: NA; J gene: TRBJ1-2; V gene: TRBV6-1; D gene: TRBD1; CDR3 protein: ASLTGTNYGYT
clone size: NA; J gene: TRBJ1-5; V gene: TRBV5-6; D gene: NA; CDR3 protein: ASSAGDQPQH
clone size: NA; J gene: TRBJ1-1; V gene: TRBV14; D gene: NA; CDR3 protein: ASSQDTAALRAF
clone size: NA; J gene: TRBJ1-1; V gene: TRBV6-1; D gene: NA; CDR3 protein: ASSDESHTEAF
clone size: NA; J gene: TRBJ2-1; V gene: TRBV2; D gene: TRBD2; CDR3 protein: ASSEVRTGTSGPLVQF
clone size: NA; J gene: TRBJ2-7; V gene: TRBV10-3; D gene: NA; CDR3 protein: AISESRFTYEQY
clone size: NA; J gene: TRBJ2-3; V gene: TRBV4-1; D gene: NA; CDR3 protein: ASSQDSGTASTDTQY
clone size: NA; J gene: TRBJ1-5; V gene: TRBV6-6; D gene: NA; CDR3 protein: ASSLRRTDSNQPQH
clone size: NA; J gene: TRBJ2-3; V gene: TRBV5-6; D gene: NA; CDR3 protein: ASSLVRGSHTDTQY
clone size: NA; J gene: TRBJ2-3; V gene: TRBV29-1; D gene: NA; CDR3 protein: SVLDFEISTDTQY
clone size: NA; J gene: TRBJ1-1; V gene: TRBV28; D gene: NA; CDR3 protein: ASRDTGLITEAF
clone size: NA; J gene: TRBJ2-1; V gene: TRBV10-1; D gene: NA; CDR3 protein: ASSELVGRGDDEQF
clone size: NA; J gene: TRBJ2-3; V gene: TRBV4-1; D gene: NA; CDR3 protein: ASSRTGNQLDTQY
clone size: NA; J gene: TRBJ1-1; V gene: TRBV14; D gene: TRBD1; CDR3 protein: ASSPSTGRTEAF
clone size: NA; J gene: TRBJ2-7; V gene: TRBV19; D gene: TRBD1; CDR3 protein: ASSIEGQGAYEQY
clone size: few; J gene: TRBJ2-7; V gene: TRBV5-1; D gene: NA; CDR3 protein: ATSQLPGRYEQY
clone size: NA; J gene: TRBJ2-5; V gene: TRBV19; D gene: TRBD2; CDR3 protein: ASSLGTSGLLATQY
clone size: few; J gene: TRBJ1-2; V gene: TRBV7-2; D gene: TRBD1; CDR3 protein: ASSSDRGRGYT
clone size: few; J gene: TRBJ1-2; V gene: TRBV19; D gene: NA; CDR3 protein: ASSMGPLGGLYGYT
clone size: NA; J gene: TRBJ2-5; V gene: TRBV28; D gene: NA; CDR3 protein: ASSSLTDWEETQY
clone size: once; J gene: TRBJ2-1; V gene: TRBV19; D gene: TRBD2; CDR3 protein: ASSIDLRAGVENEQF
clone size: NA; J gene: TRBJ1-1; V gene: TRBV5-1; D gene: TRBD1; CDR3 protein: ASSRTTGGNTEAF
clone size: NA; J gene: TRBJ1-1; V gene: TRBV7-9; D gene: NA; CDR3 protein: ASSLATEEAF
clone size: NA; J gene: TRBJ2-1; V gene: TRBV10-3; D gene: NA; CDR3 protein: AISDGQTEVRNEQF
clone size: few; J gene: TRBJ2-7; V gene: TRBV5-4; D gene: NA; CDR3 protein: ASSLGQADEEQY
clone size: NA; J gene: TRBJ1-1; V gene: TRBV15; D gene: NA; CDR3 protein: ATSRGRAVNTEAF
clone size: NA; J gene: TRBJ1-5; V gene: TRBV5-5; D gene: NA; CDR3 protein: ASSLSYLGSNQPQH
clone size: NA; J gene: TRBJ1-1; V gene: TRBV5-1; D gene: TRBD1; CDR3 protein: ASSIGTGNEAF
clone size: NA; J gene: TRBJ2-3; V gene: TRBV5-1; D gene: TRBD2; CDR3 protein: ASSPLGLADTQY
clone size: NA; J gene: TRBJ2-7; V gene: TRBV5-5; D gene: NA; CDR3 protein: ASSFVGAEQY
clone size: NA; J gene: TRBJ1-2; V gene: TRBV2; D gene: NA; CDR3 protein: ASRVLFFESYGYT
clone size: NA; J gene: TRBJ1-2; V gene: TRBV5-8; D gene: NA; CDR3 protein: ASSWDGNYGYT
clone size: NA; J gene: TRBJ2-7; V gene: TRBV4-1; D gene: NA; CDR3 protein: ASSQGSGVSYEQY
clone size: NA; J gene: TRBJ1-1; V gene: TRBV28; D gene: NA; CDR3 protein: ASKNLDGEAF
clone size: NA; J gene: NA; V gene: TRBV5-1; D gene: NA; CDR3 protein: ASRTQQGPYEQY